The following is a TCR beta chain sequence with its context. This receptor's antigen is unknown. No much larger clonotype is one base removed from it; base qualities were not supplied. This sample was sequenced with an Illumina NovaSeq 6000. TCR cDNA was synthesized by 5'RACE template switching, through which a universal primer site and unique molecular identifiers were introduced. Priming for cDNA synthesis came from both the TCR alpha and TCR beta constant segments. Two PCR steps were used to amplify libraries, with sample barcodes and sequencing adapters being added in the second step. Libraries were sequenced on Illumina HiSeq 2500 (2x100 bp) or NovaSeq (2x150 bp). Turning to the authors' computational methods: Reads were demultiplexed and collapsed into UMI consensus sequences with MIGEC, and V(D)J alignment was performed with MiXCR. Clonotypes responding to the vaccine were identified with edgeR on replicate PBMC samples, with the criteria of FDR below 0.01 and a log2 fold change above 5 up to day 15. Bulk clonotypes were assigned CD4 or CD8 identity according to which sequenced CD4 or CD8 repertoire held them at higher abundance. The public reads were quality trimmed at Q25 with fastp and then assembled into clones with MiXCR by TCRdb, keeping productive beta chains. Each record represents a unique CDR3 protein, reported with the most common genes and DNA among its rows. The V and J calls and clone size are TCRdb's, not the authors'. Counted in this sample were some 200,000 distinct CDR3 sequences; roughly 3% of them appeared once. The ten largest clones capture 2.5% to 3.5% of the sample.

The CDR3 holds 14 amino acids from the cysteine to the phenylalanine. Of all the DNA, just the CDR3 is kept, 42 bases in frame from base 1. V and J are trimmed by 6 bases and 4 bases, and the gene matches miss 4 bases of the junction. The sample is drawn from a study of T cells after yellow fever vaccination (dated by TCRdb to between 2018 and 2020). Some background on the complete study: The SMART-Seq v4 Ultra Low Input RNA kit was used to prepare libraries from fractions with low cell numbers. To follow T-cell clones before and after both primary and booster YFV17D yellow fever vaccination, bulk TCR alpha and beta repertoires underwent longitudinal sequencing. Two healthy male donors, one aged 18 to 30 and one aged 30 to 40 years, made up the cohort. Blood samples were taken at several timepoints before and after primary and secondary immunization, and bulk PBMC replicates and cell subsets were isolated.

The research as a whole found: Because only two donors were included in the study, the extent to which the findings can be generalized is limited. Because abundant contaminating clonotypes from the bulk population could be contained in FACS-sorted repertoires, computational filtering was required. The secondary T-cell response was weaker than the primary response but faster, peaking on day 5 instead of day 15. A small share of clonotypes occurred in both CD4 and CD8 compartments, likely arising from convergent recombination. Most clones expanded after primary vaccination (around 96% of CD4 and roughly 91% of CD8) were re-detected after the booster, suggesting that broad memory maintenance occurred.

The treatment or condition tag for this specimen amounts to: live attenuated yellow fever vaccine strain. A standard Ficoll-Paque protocol was used to isolate PBMCs from peripheral blood. Dynabeads CD4 and CD8 positive selection kits were used to isolate the CD4 and CD8 T-cell fractions. TriZol was used to extract RNA from bulk PBMCs, from CD4 and CD8 fractions, and from dextramer-positive and dextramer-negative fractions. This chain is built from TRBV12-3 or TRBV12-4 and TRBJ2-2, and 8 bases in between align with TRBD1. Specimen: CD4+ T cells sorted from PBMCs, collected 10 days after the yellow fever booster vaccination. This TCR was recovered from a man aged 18 to 30 who received the YFV17D yellow fever vaccine. The base sequence is TGTGCCAGCAGGAGTACAGGGGGCACCGGGGAGCTGTTTTTT. This translates into CASRSTGGTGELFF.